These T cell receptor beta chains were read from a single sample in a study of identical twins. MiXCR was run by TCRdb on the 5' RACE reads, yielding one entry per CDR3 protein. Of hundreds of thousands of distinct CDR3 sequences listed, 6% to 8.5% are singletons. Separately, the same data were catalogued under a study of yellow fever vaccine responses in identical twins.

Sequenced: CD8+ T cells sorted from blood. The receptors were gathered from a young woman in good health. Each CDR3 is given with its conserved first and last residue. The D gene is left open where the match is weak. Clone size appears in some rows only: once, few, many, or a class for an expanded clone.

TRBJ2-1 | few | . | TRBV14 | CASRGRRNEQFF | TGTGCCAGCAGGGGGAGGCGCAATGAGCAGTTCTTC
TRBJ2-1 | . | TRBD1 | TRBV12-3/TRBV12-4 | CASSLDAQGVYNEQFF | TGTGCCAGCAGTTTAGATGCCCAGGGGGTCTACAATGAGCAGTTCTTC
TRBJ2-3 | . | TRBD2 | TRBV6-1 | CASSPRTSGGGTDTQYF | TGTGCCAGCAGTCCCAGGACTAGCGGGGGGGGCACAGATACGCAGTATTTT
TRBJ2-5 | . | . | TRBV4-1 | CASSREGGKQETQYF | TGCGCCAGCAGCCGGGAAGGGGGAAAACAAGAGACCCAGTACTTC
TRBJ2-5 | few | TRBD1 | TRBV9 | CASSVAGGAETQYF | TGTGCCAGCAGCGTAGCAGGGGGCGCGGAGACCCAGTACTTC
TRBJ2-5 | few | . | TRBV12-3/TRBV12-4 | CASSLMDGETQYF | TGTGCCAGCAGTTTAATGGACGGAGAGACCCAGTACTTC
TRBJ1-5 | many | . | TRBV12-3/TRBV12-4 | CASSLDQPQHF | TGTGCCAGCAGTTTAGATCAGCCCCAGCATTTT
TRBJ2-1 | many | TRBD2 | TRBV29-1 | CSVDGQAFLAGGSSPGNEQFF | TGCAGCGTTGACGGACAGGCGTTTCTAGCGGGAGGCTCCTCCCCGGGGAATGAGCAGTTCTTC
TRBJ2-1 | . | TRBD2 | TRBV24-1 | CATSHVSGSFSNEQFF | TGTGCCACCTCGCACGTGAGCGGGAGTTTTTCCAATGAGCAGTTCTTC
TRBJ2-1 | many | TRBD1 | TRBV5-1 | CASSSTGTGLSEQFF | TGCGCCAGCAGCTCCACCGGGACAGGGTTAAGTGAGCAGTTCTTC
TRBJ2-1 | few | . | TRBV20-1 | CSATSSDYNEQFF | TGCAGTGCTACTAGCTCCGACTACAATGAGCAGTTCTTC
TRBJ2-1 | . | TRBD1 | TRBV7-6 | CAISRTGGEGIYNEQFF | TGTGCCATCAGCCGAACAGGGGGCGAGGGCATCTACAATGAGCAGTTCTTC
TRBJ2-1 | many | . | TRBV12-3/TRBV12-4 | CASSFIPNEQFF | TGTGCCAGCAGTTTCATTCCGAATGAGCAGTTCTTC
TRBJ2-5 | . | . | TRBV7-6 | CASSPNIQETQYF | TGTGCCAGCAGCCCCAACATACAAGAGACCCAGTACTTC
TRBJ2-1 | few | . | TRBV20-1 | CSASGQGTSPPTRGLNEQFF | TGCAGTGCTAGCGGGCAGGGAACTTCACCCCCTACTCGAGGGCTCAATGAGCAGTTCTTC
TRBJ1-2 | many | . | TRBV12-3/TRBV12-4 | CASSTGSHYGYTF | TGTGCCAGCAGTACAGGGTCCCACTATGGCTACACCTTC
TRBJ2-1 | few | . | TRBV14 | CASSQGPNEQFF | TGTGCCAGCAGCCAAGGACCCAATGAGCAGTTCTTC
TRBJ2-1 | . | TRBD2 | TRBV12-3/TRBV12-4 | CASSSVGGGALDEQFF | TGTGCCAGCAGTTCCGTCGGCGGGGGGGCTCTCGATGAGCAGTTCTTC
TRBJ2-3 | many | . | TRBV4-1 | CASSHKAVSTDTQYF | TGCGCCAGCAGCCATAAAGCGGTTAGCACAGATACGCAGTATTTT
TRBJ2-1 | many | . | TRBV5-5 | CASSSLQNNEQFF | TGTGCCAGCAGCTCACTACAGAACAATGAGCAGTTCTTC
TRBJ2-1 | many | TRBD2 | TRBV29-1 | CSVRTSGRATYNEQFF | TGCAGCGTTAGGACTAGCGGGAGGGCTACCTACAATGAGCAGTTCTTC
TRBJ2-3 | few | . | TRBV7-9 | CASSFVRGTDTQYF | TGTGCCAGCAGCTTCGTCCGGGGCACAGATACGCAGTATTTT
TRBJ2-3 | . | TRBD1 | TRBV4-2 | CASSQGWGQTSTDTQYF | TGTGCCAGCAGCCAAGGATGGGGACAGACTAGCACAGATACGCAGTATTTT
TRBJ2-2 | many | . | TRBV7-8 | CASSYYIANTGELFF | TGTGCCAGCAGCTACTACATAGCGAACACCGGGGAGCTGTTTTTT
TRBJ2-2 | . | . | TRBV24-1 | CATSDFARSTGELFF | TGTGCCACCAGTGATTTCGCCAGGTCCACCGGGGAGCTGTTTTTT
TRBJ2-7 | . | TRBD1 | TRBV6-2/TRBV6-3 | CASSFPGQGPPQYEQYF | TGTGCCAGCAGTTTCCCCGGACAGGGCCCACCCCAATACGAGCAGTACTTC
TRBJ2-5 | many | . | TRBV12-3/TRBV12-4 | CASSLVASQETQYF | TGTGCCAGCAGTTTAGTCGCCTCGCAAGAGACCCAGTACTTC
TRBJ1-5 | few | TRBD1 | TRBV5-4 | CASSLEGGGQPQHF | TGTGCCAGCAGCTTGGAAGGGGGCGGACAGCCCCAGCATTTT
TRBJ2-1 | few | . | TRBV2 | CASSGRLEGRYNEQFF | TGTGCCAGCAGTGGGAGGTTGGAGGGAAGGTACAATGAGCAGTTCTTC